This T cell receptor beta chain was captured in a study of T-cell memory formation after mild COVID-19. Overall study context: Across donors, TCR clusters were largely donor specific. Study findings and constraints: CD4+ contracting clones were found mainly in CM and EM, and CD8+ ones in EMRA. Pre-infection memory contained some responding clones, which suggested that cross-reactive memory had joined.

On this clonotype itself: As yet, its antigen is unknown.

This CDR3 is 13 amino acids long. Germline-derived CDR1 and CDR2 are DFQATT and SNEGSKA (reference sequence). V lost 3 bases and J 2 bases, leaving 9 bases between the germline ends. Using its own MiXCR run on the 5' RACE reads, TCRdb lists one record per CDR3 protein. The sample holds some 350,000 distinct CDR3 sequences, 15% to 20% seen once. The sequenced sample consisted of PBMCs or a T cell subset sorted from them (not recorded which). The chain links TRBV20-1 to TRBJ2-3; no firm D call. This sequence was found in a man between 18 and 29 years old who had mild COVID-19 (a few samples of this study predate the infection). Cell type and time point are not known. This CDR3 is CSASWAPTDTQYF. For the CDR3, the DNA is TGCAGTGCTAGTTGGGCGCCCACAGATACGCAGTATTTT.